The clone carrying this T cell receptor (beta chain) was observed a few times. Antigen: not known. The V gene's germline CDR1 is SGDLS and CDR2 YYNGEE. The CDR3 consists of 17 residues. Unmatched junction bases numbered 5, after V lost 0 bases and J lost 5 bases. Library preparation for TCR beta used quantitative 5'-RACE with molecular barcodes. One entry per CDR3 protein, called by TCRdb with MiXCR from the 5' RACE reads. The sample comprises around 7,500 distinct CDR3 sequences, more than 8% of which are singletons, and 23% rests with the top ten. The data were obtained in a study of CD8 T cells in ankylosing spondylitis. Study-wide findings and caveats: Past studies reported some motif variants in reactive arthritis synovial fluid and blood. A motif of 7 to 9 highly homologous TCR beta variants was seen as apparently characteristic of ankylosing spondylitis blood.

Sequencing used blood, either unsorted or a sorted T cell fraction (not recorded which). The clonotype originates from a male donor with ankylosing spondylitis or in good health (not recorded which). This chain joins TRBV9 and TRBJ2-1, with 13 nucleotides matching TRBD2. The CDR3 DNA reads TGTGCCAGCAGCGTAGGAGGAGGGACTAGCGGGAACAATGAGCAGTTCTTC. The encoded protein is CASSVGGGTSGNNEQFF.